This T cell receptor (beta chain) derives from a study of control samples from healthy donors and cancer patients. The V and J ends lost 6 bases and 4 bases respectively, with 7 bases between them. This CDR3 spans 12 amino acids. Germline values: CDR1 MNHEY, CDR2 SVGAGI. This clone was counted a single time. Different DNA sequences within this sample yield the same CDR3. Sequencing was performed with immunoSEQ multiplex PCR; in TCRdb, only in-frame clones are kept and a portion is missing. The table includes approximately 180,000 clones, about 91% detected once. The specimen sequenced was blood. The chain combines TRBV6-5 with TRBJ1-5; maybe TRBD1 (5 bases). This TCR derives from a woman between 40 and 55 years old in good health. The DNA for the CDR3 is TGTGCCAGCAGGCAGGGTAATCAGCCCCAGCATTTT. Translation gives CASRQGNQPQHF.